A selection of T cell receptor beta chains follows, all from one sample in a study of OX40 agonist ivuxolimab in advanced cancers. The table came from immunoSEQ multiplex PCR; TCRdb's copy has only in-frame clones and leaves some out. The table includes more than 20,000 clones, approximately 82% detected once. The sequencing used CD4+ or CD8+ T cells sorted from blood, collected in a trial of the OX40 agonist ivuxolimab. Receptors originate from an adult with an advanced solid tumor such as melanoma, head and neck, liver or kidney cancer. Each CDR3 is given with its conserved first and last residue. The order of the fields is J gene, V gene, D gene, clone size, CDR3 DNA, CDR3 protein. The D gene is left open where the match is weak. Clone size, where shown, is once, few, many, or a class for clones that have expanded.

J gene: TRBJ2-1; V gene: TRBV2; D gene: .; clone size: .; CDR3 DNA: TGTGCCAGCAGTAAAGCGACTAGTTCGATCCACAATGAGCAGTTCTTC; CDR3 protein: CASSKATSSIHNEQFF
J gene: TRBJ2-5; V gene: TRBV6-5; D gene: .; clone size: .; CDR3 DNA: TGTGCCAGCCGAGGGGGGCCTGGGACCCAGTACTTC; CDR3 protein: CASRGGPGTQYF
J gene: TRBJ2-7; V gene: TRBV29-1; D gene: .; clone size: .; CDR3 DNA: TGCAGCGTTGTGAAGGGCAGGGGTTCCCCCTACGAGCAGTACTTC; CDR3 protein: CSVVKGRGSPYEQYF
J gene: TRBJ2-1; V gene: TRBV19; D gene: .; clone size: medium-sized; CDR3 DNA: TGTGCCAGTACCGAACGAGGCCTCGAGGAGAATGAGCAGTTCTTC; CDR3 protein: CASTERGLEENEQFF
J gene: TRBJ1-1; V gene: TRBV11-3; D gene: .; clone size: few; CDR3 DNA: TGTGCCAGCAGCTTAAGAGGGTACACTGAAGCTTTCTTT; CDR3 protein: CASSLRGYTEAFF
J gene: TRBJ1-2; V gene: TRBV6-5; D gene: .; clone size: .; CDR3 DNA: TGTGCCAGCACTATTGAGGGGGGCTCCTATGGCTACACCTTC; CDR3 protein: CASTIEGGSYGYTF
J gene: TRBJ2-1; V gene: TRBV29-1; D gene: TRBD1; clone size: .; CDR3 DNA: TGCAGCGCACCGGGACAGGGAAGGGGCAATGAGCAGTTCTTC; CDR3 protein: CSAPGQGRGNEQFF
J gene: TRBJ2-7; V gene: TRBV5-4; D gene: .; clone size: .; CDR3 DNA: TGTGCCAGCAGCCCCGGGGGTTACGAGCAGTACTTC; CDR3 protein: CASSPGGYEQYF
J gene: TRBJ2-5; V gene: TRBV4-2; D gene: .; clone size: .; CDR3 DNA: TGTGCCAGCAGCACTGGACAGCAAGAGACCCAGTACTTC; CDR3 protein: CASSTGQQETQYF
J gene: TRBJ1-5; V gene: TRBV11-2; D gene: .; clone size: few; CDR3 DNA: TGTGCCAGCAGCTTAGATTCCTCCGCCGGTCAGCCCCAGCATTTT; CDR3 protein: CASSLDSSAGQPQHF
J gene: TRBJ1-6; V gene: TRBV7-9; D gene: .; clone size: .; CDR3 DNA: TGTGCCAGCAGCTCAGGCGGGGGACTCGTGGGGAATTCACCCCTCCACTTT; CDR3 protein: CASSSGGGLVGNSPLHF
J gene: TRBJ2-7; V gene: TRBV9; D gene: TRBD1; clone size: few; CDR3 DNA: TGTGCCAGCAGCGAGGGGGCAGGGCTCTACGAGCAGTACTTC; CDR3 protein: CASSEGAGLYEQYF
J gene: TRBJ2-2; V gene: TRBV27; D gene: TRBD2; clone size: .; CDR3 DNA: TGTGCCAGCAGCTTCACGCTGCCGGGACTAGCGGGAGAAATTAACACCGGGGAGCTGTTTTTT; CDR3 protein: CASSFTLPGLAGEINTGELFF
J gene: TRBJ2-3; V gene: TRBV27; D gene: .; clone size: .; CDR3 DNA: TGTGCCAGCAGTAGACCCCCGAATACGCAGTATTTT; CDR3 protein: CASSRPPNTQYF
J gene: TRBJ2-1; V gene: TRBV27; D gene: .; clone size: .; CDR3 DNA: TGTGCCAGCAGTTACTCCTCCTACAATGAGCAGTTCTTC; CDR3 protein: CASSYSSYNEQFF
J gene: TRBJ2-1; V gene: TRBV10-3; D gene: .; clone size: once; CDR3 DNA: TGTGCCATCGGGGAGCGGGTTGTTGATGAGCAGTTCTTC; CDR3 protein: CAIGERVVDEQFF
J gene: TRBJ1-4; V gene: TRBV6-5; D gene: TRBD1; clone size: .; CDR3 DNA: TGTGCCAGCAGTTACGGGGACGGGACAGGAAAACTGTTTTTT; CDR3 protein: CASSYGDGTGKLFF
J gene: TRBJ2-4; V gene: TRBV6-1; D gene: .; clone size: .; CDR3 DNA: TGTGCCATTCGGCCGGGTGGGGGAAAACGGAACATTCAGTACTTC; CDR3 protein: CAIRPGGGKRNIQYF
J gene: TRBJ1-3; V gene: TRBV12-5; D gene: .; clone size: .; CDR3 DNA: TGTGCTAGTGGTTTGGTAACAGGAGTGGGAAACACCATATATTTT; CDR3 protein: CASGLVTGVGNTIYF
J gene: TRBJ2-1; V gene: TRBV10-2; D gene: TRBD1; clone size: .; CDR3 DNA: TGCGCCAGCAAACTCCCCGGGACAGTTAAACATGGAACGAGTAATGAGCAGTTCTTC; CDR3 protein: CASKLPGTVKHGTSNEQFF
J gene: TRBJ2-3; V gene: TRBV28; D gene: TRBD2; clone size: .; CDR3 DNA: TGTGCCAGCAGCCTAAGACTAGCTGAACTCACAGATACGCAGTATTTT; CDR3 protein: CASSLRLAELTDTQYF
J gene: TRBJ2-7; V gene: TRBV6-5; D gene: .; clone size: .; CDR3 DNA: TGTGCCAGCATGGGGACTTCCTACGAGCAGTACTTC; CDR3 protein: CASMGTSYEQYF
J gene: TRBJ2-2; V gene: TRBV6-5; D gene: .; clone size: .; CDR3 DNA: TGTGCCAGCAGTTACTCGGAGGGCATAGCCACCGGGGAGCTGTTTTTT; CDR3 protein: CASSYSEGIATGELFF
J gene: TRBJ2-7; V gene: TRBV28; D gene: .; clone size: few; CDR3 DNA: TGTGCCAGCAGTTTATGGAGGATTTCAGCCTACGAGCAGTACTTC; CDR3 protein: CASSLWRISAYEQYF
J gene: TRBJ2-2; V gene: TRBV6-1; D gene: .; clone size: once; CDR3 DNA: TGTGCCAGCAGTGAAAACCCCGTGGAGTACACCGGGGAGCTGTTTTTT; CDR3 protein: CASSENPVEYTGELFF
J gene: TRBJ2-1; V gene: TRBV19; D gene: TRBD2; clone size: .; CDR3 DNA: TGTGCCAGTAGTATAAAGCGGGACTTCTCCAATGAGCAGTTCTTC; CDR3 protein: CASSIKRDFSNEQFF
J gene: TRBJ1-6; V gene: TRBV6-5; D gene: TRBD1; clone size: .; CDR3 DNA: TGTGCCACCAAAGGCAGGGGGGCTTCACCCCTCCACTTT; CDR3 protein: CATKGRGASPLHF
J gene: TRBJ2-1; V gene: TRBV7-9; D gene: .; clone size: few; CDR3 DNA: TGTGCCAGCAGCTTAGGAATCTCCTACAATGAGCAGTTCTTC; CDR3 protein: CASSLGISYNEQFF
J gene: TRBJ1-2; V gene: TRBV5-1; D gene: .; clone size: .; CDR3 DNA: TGCGCCAGCAGCGTAGCGGACAGCCCGAGTAACTATGGCTACACCTTC; CDR3 protein: CASSVADSPSNYGYTF
J gene: TRBJ2-6; V gene: TRBV6-4; D gene: .; clone size: .; CDR3 DNA: TGTGCCAGCAGTGACTCGGGGCTCCCCTCTGGGGCCAACGTCCTGACTTTC; CDR3 protein: CASSDSGLPSGANVLTF
J gene: TRBJ1-4; V gene: TRBV27; D gene: .; clone size: .; CDR3 DNA: TGTGCCAGCAGTCCCCGGGGGGGGAATGAAAAACTGTTTTTT; CDR3 protein: CASSPRGGNEKLFF
J gene: TRBJ2-7; V gene: TRBV5-6; D gene: .; clone size: .; CDR3 DNA: TGTGCCAGCAGCTTCTATTACAGGAGTCCCTACGAGCAGTACTTC; CDR3 protein: CASSFYYRSPYEQYF
J gene: TRBJ1-2; V gene: TRBV19; D gene: TRBD1; clone size: .; CDR3 DNA: TGTGCCAGTAGTATAGGGGACAGTCGTGGCTACACCTTC; CDR3 protein: CASSIGDSRGYTF
J gene: TRBJ1-1; V gene: TRBV7-3; D gene: TRBD1; clone size: .; CDR3 DNA: TGTGCCAGCAGCTTAACGACAGGGGACACTGAAGCTTTCTTT; CDR3 protein: CASSLTTGDTEAFF
J gene: TRBJ2-3; V gene: TRBV6-1; D gene: .; clone size: .; CDR3 DNA: TGTGCCAGCAGTCTAAACAGGGAGGATACGCAGTATTTT; CDR3 protein: CASSLNREDTQYF
J gene: TRBJ2-1; V gene: TRBV19; D gene: TRBD2; clone size: .; CDR3 DNA: TGTGCCAGTAGTATCGTAAGCGGGAGCTCCTACAATGAGCAGTTCTTC; CDR3 protein: CASSIVSGSSYNEQFF
J gene: TRBJ2-5; V gene: TRBV6-1; D gene: TRBD2; clone size: .; CDR3 DNA: TGTGCCAGCGGTCAGGGCGGGAGTAGAGAGACCCAGTACTTC; CDR3 protein: CASGQGGSRETQYF
J gene: TRBJ2-7; V gene: TRBV5-6; D gene: .; clone size: once; CDR3 DNA: TGTGCCAGCAGCTTGGTAGCACGGACGGGGACCTACGAGCAGTACTTC; CDR3 protein: CASSLVARTGTYEQYF
J gene: TRBJ2-1; V gene: TRBV5-1; D gene: TRBD2; clone size: .; CDR3 DNA: TGCGCCAGCAGCAGAGGGGCGGGAGCCTCCTACAATGAGCAGTTCTTC; CDR3 protein: CASSRGAGASYNEQFF
J gene: TRBJ1-2; V gene: TRBV28; D gene: .; clone size: .; CDR3 DNA: TGTGCCAGCAGGGATCAGGAGGGCCAATTGAACTATGGCTACACCTTC; CDR3 protein: CASRDQEGQLNYGYTF
J gene: TRBJ2-5; V gene: TRBV5-1; D gene: .; clone size: .; CDR3 DNA: TGCGCCAGCAGCTTGTTGTTTCAAGAGACCCAGTACTTC; CDR3 protein: CASSLLFQETQYF
J gene: TRBJ2-2; V gene: TRBV27; D gene: .; clone size: .; CDR3 DNA: TGTGCCAGCAAACGGTCGAACACCGGGGAGCTGTTTTTT; CDR3 protein: CASKRSNTGELFF
J gene: TRBJ2-5; V gene: TRBV11-3; D gene: .; clone size: .; CDR3 DNA: TGTGCCAGCAGCTTGTACGGTCAAGAGACCCAGTACTTC; CDR3 protein: CASSLYGQETQYF
J gene: TRBJ2-7; V gene: TRBV29-1; D gene: .; clone size: .; CDR3 DNA: TGCAGCGTGATTCCCCAGGTGCCCTACGAGCAGTACTTC; CDR3 protein: CSVIPQVPYEQYF
J gene: TRBJ1-2; V gene: TRBV5-1; D gene: .; clone size: .; CDR3 DNA: TGCGCCAGCCGTGCTTCAACGACAACTAACTATGGCTACACCTTC; CDR3 protein: CASRASTTTNYGYTF
J gene: TRBJ1-5; V gene: TRBV5-6; D gene: .; clone size: .; CDR3 DNA: TGTGCCAGCAGCCGAGGGCCCAATCAGCCCCAGCATTTT; CDR3 protein: CASSRGPNQPQHF
J gene: TRBJ2-7; V gene: TRBV18; D gene: TRBD1; clone size: few; CDR3 DNA: TGTGCCAGCTCGGCCACAGGGGGAAAAGACGAGCAGTACTTC; CDR3 protein: CASSATGGKDEQYF
J gene: TRBJ1-2; V gene: TRBV27; D gene: TRBD1; clone size: .; CDR3 DNA: TGTGCCAGCAGGGGACGAGGGGGCAATGGCTACACCTTC; CDR3 protein: CASRGRGGNGYTF
J gene: TRBJ2-7; V gene: TRBV7-9; D gene: .; clone size: .; CDR3 DNA: TGTGCCAGCAGCTCTTCTACTAGCTACGAGCAGTACTTC; CDR3 protein: CASSSSTSYEQYF
J gene: TRBJ2-1; V gene: TRBV6-5; D gene: .; clone size: once; CDR3 DNA: TGTGCCAGCAGTTACGGCCGTAATGAGCAGTTCTTC; CDR3 protein: CASSYGRNEQFF
J gene: TRBJ1-1; V gene: TRBV7-9; D gene: .; clone size: .; CDR3 DNA: TGTGCCAGCAGCTTATCGGGGGTGAACACTGAAGCTTTCTTT; CDR3 protein: CASSLSGVNTEAFF
J gene: TRBJ1-4; V gene: TRBV6-5; D gene: .; clone size: once; CDR3 DNA: TGTGCCAGCAGTTACGGGAACGGGGAAAAACTGTTTTTT; CDR3 protein: CASSYGNGEKLFF
J gene: TRBJ2-1; V gene: TRBV29-1; D gene: .; clone size: once; CDR3 DNA: TGCAGCGTTGACGGTGGGGGCGATGAGCAGTTCTTC; CDR3 protein: CSVDGGGDEQFF
J gene: TRBJ1-6; V gene: TRBV7-9; D gene: .; clone size: few; CDR3 DNA: TGTGCCAGCAGCCTACAGGGCTTGGGTTCACCCCTCCACTTT; CDR3 protein: CASSLQGLGSPLHF